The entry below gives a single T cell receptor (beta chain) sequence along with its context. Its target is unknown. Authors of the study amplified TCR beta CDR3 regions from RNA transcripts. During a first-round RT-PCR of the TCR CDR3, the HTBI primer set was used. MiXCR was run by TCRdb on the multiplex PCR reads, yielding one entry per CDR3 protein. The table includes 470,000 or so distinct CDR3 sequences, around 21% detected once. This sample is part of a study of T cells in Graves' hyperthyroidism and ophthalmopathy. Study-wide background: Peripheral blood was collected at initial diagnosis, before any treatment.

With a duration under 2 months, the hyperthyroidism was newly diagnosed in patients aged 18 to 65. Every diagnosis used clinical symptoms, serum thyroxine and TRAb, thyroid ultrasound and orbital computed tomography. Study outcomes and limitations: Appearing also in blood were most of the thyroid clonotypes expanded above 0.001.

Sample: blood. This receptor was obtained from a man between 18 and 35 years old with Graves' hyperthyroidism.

The DNA of the CDR3 is TGCGCCAGCAGTCCCATCGGGGAGACCCAGTACTTC. It specifies CASSPIGETQYF. The chain carries TRBV10-2 and TRBJ2-5; D uncertain. V lost 5 bases to trimming and J lost 5 bases, with 9 bases between them. The V gene's germline CDR1 is WSHSY and CDR2 SAAADI. The CDR3 covers 12 residues.